This TCR beta chain was profiled in a study of molecular identifiers for immune sequencing clone quantification. General study results and limits: Identical TCR molecules sharing a barcode could underestimate highly expanded clone sizes. Over 97% of effector molecules, yet under 1% of naive-cell molecules, were held by clones above 20 RNA copies.

In this sample, this clonotype turned up many times. The antigen is not known. V gave up 0 bases and J gave up 1 base, with 12 bases separating them. Germline values: CDR1 DFQATT, CDR2 SNEGSKA (reference sequence). CDR3 length: 15 amino acids. Bulk TCR library preparation followed previously described methods with listed TCR primers. TCRdb re-analysed the PCR reads in MiXCR, keeping a single row per CDR3 protein. The data contain roughly 630,000 distinct CDR3 sequences, roughly 23% of them singletons. This clonotype was obtained from a human donor in good health. Some libraries in this study had Jurkat cell RNA spiked in. V is TRBV20-1 and J is TRBJ2-5; no definite D call. The sample was naive CD8+ T cells from blood, with Jurkat cell RNA spiked in. Subset denoted: FACS-sorted CD8+CD4-CCR7+CD45RA+ naive T cells. The CDR3 sequence: CSARDLLASQETQYF. CDR3 DNA: TGCAGTGCTAGAGATCTTTTGGCATCCCAAGAGACCCAGTACTTC.